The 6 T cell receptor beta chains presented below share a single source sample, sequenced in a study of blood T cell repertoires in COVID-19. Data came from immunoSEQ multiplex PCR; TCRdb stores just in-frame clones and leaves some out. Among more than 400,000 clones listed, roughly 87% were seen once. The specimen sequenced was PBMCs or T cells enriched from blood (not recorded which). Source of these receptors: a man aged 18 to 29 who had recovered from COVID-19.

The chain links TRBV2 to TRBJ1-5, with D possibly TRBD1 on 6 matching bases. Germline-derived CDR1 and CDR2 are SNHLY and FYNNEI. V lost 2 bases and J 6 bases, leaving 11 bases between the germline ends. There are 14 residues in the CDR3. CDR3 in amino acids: CASSENRVGQPQHF. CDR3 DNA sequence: TGTGCCAGCAGTGAAAACAGGGTAGGTCAGCCCCAGCATTTT.

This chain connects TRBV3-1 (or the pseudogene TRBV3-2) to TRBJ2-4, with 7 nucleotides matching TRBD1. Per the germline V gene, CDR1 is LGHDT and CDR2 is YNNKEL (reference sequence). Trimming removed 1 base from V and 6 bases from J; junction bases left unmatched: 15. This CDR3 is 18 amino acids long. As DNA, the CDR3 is TGTGCCAGCAGCCAAGTTTCTCAGGGGGATAAGGGAAGAAACATTCAGTACTTC. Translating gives CASSQVSQGDKGRNIQYF.

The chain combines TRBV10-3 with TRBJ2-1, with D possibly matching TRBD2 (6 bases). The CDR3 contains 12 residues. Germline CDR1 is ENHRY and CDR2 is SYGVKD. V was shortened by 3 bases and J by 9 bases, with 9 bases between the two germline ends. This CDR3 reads CAISETSPEQFF. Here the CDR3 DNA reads TGTGCCATCAGTGAAACTAGCCCTGAGCAGTTCTTC.

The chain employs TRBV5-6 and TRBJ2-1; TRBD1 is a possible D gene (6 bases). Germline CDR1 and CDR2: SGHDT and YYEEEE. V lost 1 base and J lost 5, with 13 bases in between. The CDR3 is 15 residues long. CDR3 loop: CASSLRGNSNNEQFF. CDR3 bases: TGTGCCAGCAGCTTGAGGGGGAATAGTAACAATGAGCAGTTCTTC.

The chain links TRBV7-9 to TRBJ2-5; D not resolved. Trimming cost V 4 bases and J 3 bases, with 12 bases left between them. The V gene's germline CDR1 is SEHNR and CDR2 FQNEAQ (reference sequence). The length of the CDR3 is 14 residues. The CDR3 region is CASSSLLVEETQYF. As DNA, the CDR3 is TGTGCCAGCAGCTCCCTACTGGTAGAAGAGACCCAGTACTTC.

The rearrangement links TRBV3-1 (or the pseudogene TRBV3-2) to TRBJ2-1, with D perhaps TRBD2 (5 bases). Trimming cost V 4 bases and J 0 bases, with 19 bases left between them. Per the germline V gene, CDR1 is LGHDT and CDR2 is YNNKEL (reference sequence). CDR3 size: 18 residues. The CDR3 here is CASSPEAGYRGSYNEQFF. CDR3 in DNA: TGTGCCAGCAGCCCCGAGGCGGGCTATCGAGGCTCCTACAATGAGCAGTTCTTC.